This TCR beta chain was sequenced for a study of identifying expanded T cells in peripheral blood. Sequencing was performed with immunoSEQ multiplex PCR; in TCRdb, only in-frame clones are kept and a portion is missing. The sample lists around 66,000 clones; 70% to 90% were seen once. The CDR3 contains 13 residues. V gave up 10 bases and J gave up 0 bases, with 13 bases separating them. The V gene's germline CDR1 is MDHEN and CDR2 SYDVKM. Sample: blood. This receptor was taken from a person between 18 and 75 years old in good health. The chain recombines TRBV28 with TRBJ2-7; the D gene is possibly TRBD2 (6 bases). The CDR3 DNA reads TGTGCCACCGGGACTGCTAGCTCCTACGAGCAGTACTTC. This codes for CATGTASSYEQYF.